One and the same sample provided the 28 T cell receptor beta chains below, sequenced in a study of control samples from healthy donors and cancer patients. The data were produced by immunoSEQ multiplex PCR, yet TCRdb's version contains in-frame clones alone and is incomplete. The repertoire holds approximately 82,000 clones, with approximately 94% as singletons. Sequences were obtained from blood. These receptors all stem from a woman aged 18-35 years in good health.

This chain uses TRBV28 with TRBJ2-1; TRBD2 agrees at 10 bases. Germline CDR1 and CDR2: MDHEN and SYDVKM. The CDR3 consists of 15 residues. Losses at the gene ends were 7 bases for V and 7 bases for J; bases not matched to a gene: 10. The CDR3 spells CASTIGASGSNEQFF. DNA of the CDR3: TGTGCCAGCACCATTGGGGCTAGCGGGAGTAATGAGCAGTTCTTC.

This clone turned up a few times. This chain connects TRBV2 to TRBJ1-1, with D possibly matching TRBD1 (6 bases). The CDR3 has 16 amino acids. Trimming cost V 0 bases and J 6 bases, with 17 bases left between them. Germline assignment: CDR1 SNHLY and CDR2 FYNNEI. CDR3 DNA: TGTGCCAGCAGTGAAGCGCTTCCATGGAGGGGGGCTGAAGCTTTCTTT. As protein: CASSEALPWRGAEAFF.

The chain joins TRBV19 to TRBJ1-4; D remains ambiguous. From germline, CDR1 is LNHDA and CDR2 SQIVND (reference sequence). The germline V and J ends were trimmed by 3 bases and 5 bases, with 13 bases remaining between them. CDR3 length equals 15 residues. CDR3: CASSIGRGHNEKLFF. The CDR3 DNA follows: TGTGCCAGTAGTATTGGTCGCGGGCACAATGAAAAACTGTTTTTT.

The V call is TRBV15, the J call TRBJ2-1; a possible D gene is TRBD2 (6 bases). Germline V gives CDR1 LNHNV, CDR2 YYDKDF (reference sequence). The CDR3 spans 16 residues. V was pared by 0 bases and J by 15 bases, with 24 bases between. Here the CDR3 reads CATSRDRQTGEMVRFF. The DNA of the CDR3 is TGTGCCACCAGCAGAGATCGACAGACGGGGGAAATGGTCAGGTTCTTC.

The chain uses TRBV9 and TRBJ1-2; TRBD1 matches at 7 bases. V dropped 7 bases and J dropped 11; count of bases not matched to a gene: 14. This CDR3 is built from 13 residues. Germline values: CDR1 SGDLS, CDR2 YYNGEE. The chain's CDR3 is CASGRTGAEGYTF. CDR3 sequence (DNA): TGTGCCAGCGGCCGGACAGGAGCGGAGGGATACACCTTC.

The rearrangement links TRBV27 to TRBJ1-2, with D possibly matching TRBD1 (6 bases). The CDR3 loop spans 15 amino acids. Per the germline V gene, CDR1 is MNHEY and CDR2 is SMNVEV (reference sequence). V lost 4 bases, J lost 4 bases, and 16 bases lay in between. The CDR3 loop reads CASSSEYRDTYGYTF. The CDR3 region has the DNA TGTGCCAGCAGTTCAGAGTACCGGGACACCTATGGCTACACCTTC.

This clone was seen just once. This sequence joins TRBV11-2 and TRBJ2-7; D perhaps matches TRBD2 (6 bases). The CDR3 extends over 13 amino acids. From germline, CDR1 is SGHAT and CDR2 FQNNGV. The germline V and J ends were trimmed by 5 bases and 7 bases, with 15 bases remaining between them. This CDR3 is CASSTRLVGEQYF. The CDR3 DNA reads TGTGCCAGCAGCACGCGACTAGTAGGGGAGCAGTACTTC.

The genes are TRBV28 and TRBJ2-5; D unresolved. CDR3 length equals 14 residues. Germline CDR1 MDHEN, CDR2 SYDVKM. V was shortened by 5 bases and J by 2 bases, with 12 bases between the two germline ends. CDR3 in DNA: TGTGCCAGCAGTCCCTCCCAAGCTCAAGAGACCCAGTACTTC. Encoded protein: CASSPSQAQETQYF.

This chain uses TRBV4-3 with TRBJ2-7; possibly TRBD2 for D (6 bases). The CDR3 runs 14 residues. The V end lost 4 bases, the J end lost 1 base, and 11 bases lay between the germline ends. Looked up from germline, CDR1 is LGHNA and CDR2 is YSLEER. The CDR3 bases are TGCGCCAGCAGCCTAGGAGGGACGTCCTACGAGCAGTACTTC. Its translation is CASSLGGTSYEQYF.

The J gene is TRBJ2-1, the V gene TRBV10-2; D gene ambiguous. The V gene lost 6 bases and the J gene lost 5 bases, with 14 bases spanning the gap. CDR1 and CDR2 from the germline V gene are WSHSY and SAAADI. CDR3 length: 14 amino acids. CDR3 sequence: CASRDFVHHNEQFF. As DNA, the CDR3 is TGCGCCAGCAGAGACTTTGTTCATCACAATGAGCAGTTCTTC.

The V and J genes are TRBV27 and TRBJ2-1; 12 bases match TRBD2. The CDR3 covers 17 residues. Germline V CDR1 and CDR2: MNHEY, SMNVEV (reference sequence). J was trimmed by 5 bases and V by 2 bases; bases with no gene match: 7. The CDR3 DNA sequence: TGTGCCAGCAGTTTACTCACTGGACTAGCGGGGAACAATGAGCAGTTCTTC. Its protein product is CASSLLTGLAGNNEQFF.

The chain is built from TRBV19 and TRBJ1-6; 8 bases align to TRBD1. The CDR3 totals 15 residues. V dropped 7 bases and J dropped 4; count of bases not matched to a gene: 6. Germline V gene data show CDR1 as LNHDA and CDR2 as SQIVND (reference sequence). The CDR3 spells CASMTGASYNSPLHF. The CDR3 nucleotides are TGTGCCAGTATGACAGGGGCCAGTTATAATTCACCCCTCCACTTT.

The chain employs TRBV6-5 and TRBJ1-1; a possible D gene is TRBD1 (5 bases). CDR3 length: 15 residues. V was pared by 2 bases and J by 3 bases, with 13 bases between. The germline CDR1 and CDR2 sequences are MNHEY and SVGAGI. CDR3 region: CASSYGGQGYTEAFF. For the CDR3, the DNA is TGTGCCAGCAGTTACGGGGGTCAGGGATACACTGAAGCTTTCTTT.

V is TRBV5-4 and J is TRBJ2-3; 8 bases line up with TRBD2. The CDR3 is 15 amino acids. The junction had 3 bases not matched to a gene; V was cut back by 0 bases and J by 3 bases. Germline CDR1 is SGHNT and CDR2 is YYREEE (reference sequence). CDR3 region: CASSLVPGGTDTQYF. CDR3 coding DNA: TGTGCCAGCAGCTTGGTTCCGGGAGGGACAGATACGCAGTATTTT. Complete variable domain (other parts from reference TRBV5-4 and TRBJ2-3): ETGVTQSPTHLIKTRGQQVTLRCSSQSGHNTVSWYQQALGQGPQFIFQYYREEENGRGNFPPRFSGLQFPNYSSELNVNALELDDSALYLCASSLVPGGTDTQYFGPGTRLTVL.

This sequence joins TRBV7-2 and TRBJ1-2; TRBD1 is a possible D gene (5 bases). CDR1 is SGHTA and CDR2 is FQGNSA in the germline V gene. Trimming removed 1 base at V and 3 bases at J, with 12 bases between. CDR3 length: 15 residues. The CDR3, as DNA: TGTGCCAGCAGCTTAGTTTTGCAGGGCCACTATGGCTACACCTTC. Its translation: CASSLVLQGHYGYTF. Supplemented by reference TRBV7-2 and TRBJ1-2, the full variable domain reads GAGVSQSPSNKVTEKGKDVELRCDPISGHTALYWYRQSLGQGLEFLIYFQGNSAPDKSGLPSDRFSAERTGGSVSTLTIQRTQQEDSAVYLCASSLVLQGHYGYTFGSGTRLTVV.

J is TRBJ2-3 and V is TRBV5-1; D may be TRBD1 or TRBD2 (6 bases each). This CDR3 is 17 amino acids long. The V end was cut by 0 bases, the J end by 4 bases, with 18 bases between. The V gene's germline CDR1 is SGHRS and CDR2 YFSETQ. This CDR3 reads CASSLVLGGGPSDTQYF. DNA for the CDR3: TGCGCCAGCAGCTTGGTCTTAGGGGGAGGCCCATCAGATACGCAGTATTTT.

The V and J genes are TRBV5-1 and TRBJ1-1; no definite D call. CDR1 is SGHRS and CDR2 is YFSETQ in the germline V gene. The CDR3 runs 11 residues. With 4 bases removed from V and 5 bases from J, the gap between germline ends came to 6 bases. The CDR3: CASSEKTEAFF. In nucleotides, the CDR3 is TGCGCCAGCAGCGAGAAAACTGAAGCTTTCTTT.

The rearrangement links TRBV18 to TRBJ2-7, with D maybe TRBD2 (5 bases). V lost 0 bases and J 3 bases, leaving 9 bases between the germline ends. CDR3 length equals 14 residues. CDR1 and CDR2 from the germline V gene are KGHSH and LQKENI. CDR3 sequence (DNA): TGTGCCAGCTCACCACCGCGCGGGCACTACGAGCAGTACTTC. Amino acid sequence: CASSPPRGHYEQYF.

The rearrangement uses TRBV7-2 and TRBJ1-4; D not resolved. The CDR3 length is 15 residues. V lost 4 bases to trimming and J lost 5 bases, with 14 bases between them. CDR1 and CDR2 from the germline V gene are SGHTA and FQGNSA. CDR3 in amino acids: CASSSPVDGNEKLFF. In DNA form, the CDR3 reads TGTGCCAGCAGCTCACCCGTGGACGGAAATGAAAAACTGTTTTTT.

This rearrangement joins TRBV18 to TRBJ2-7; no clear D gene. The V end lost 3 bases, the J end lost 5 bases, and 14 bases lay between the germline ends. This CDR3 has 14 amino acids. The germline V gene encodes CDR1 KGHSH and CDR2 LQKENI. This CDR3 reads CASSPGWGLHEQYF. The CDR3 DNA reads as TGTGCCAGCTCACCTGGCTGGGGTTTGCACGAGCAGTACTTC.

The CDR3 is CASSERTVTGELFF. CDR3 DNA sequence: TGTGCCAGCAGTGAACGCACGGTCACCGGGGAGCTGTTTTTT. V is TRBV2 and J is TRBJ2-2; D call uncertain. The CDR3 length is 14 residues. V was pared by 2 bases and J by 4 bases, with 8 bases between. Germline CDR1 and CDR2: SNHLY and FYNNEI.

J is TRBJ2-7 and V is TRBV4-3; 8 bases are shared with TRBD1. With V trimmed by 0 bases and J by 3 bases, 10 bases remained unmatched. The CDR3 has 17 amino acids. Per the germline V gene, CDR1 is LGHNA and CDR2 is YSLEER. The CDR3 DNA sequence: TGCGCCAGCAGCCAAGATCGGCCCGGGACAGGAGTCTACGAGCAGTACTTC. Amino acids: CASSQDRPGTGVYEQYF.

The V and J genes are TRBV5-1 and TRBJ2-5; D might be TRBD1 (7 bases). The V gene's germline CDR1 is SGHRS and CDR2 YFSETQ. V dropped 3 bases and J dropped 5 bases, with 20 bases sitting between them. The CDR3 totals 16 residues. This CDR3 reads CASSSPGRDRLETQYF. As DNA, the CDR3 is TGCGCCAGCAGCTCCCCCGGGCGGGACAGACTGGAGACCCAGTACTTC.

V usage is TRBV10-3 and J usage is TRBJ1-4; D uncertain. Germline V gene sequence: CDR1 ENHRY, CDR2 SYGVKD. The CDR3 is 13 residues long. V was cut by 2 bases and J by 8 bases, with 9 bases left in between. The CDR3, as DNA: TGTGCCATCAGTGAGGTGGGAGGAGAAAAACTGTTTTTT. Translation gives CAISEVGGEKLFF.

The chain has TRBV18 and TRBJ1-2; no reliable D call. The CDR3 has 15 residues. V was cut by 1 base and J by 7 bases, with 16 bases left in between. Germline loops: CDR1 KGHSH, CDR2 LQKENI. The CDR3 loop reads CASSPLRGLGGGYTF. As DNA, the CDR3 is TGTGCCAGCTCACCACTTCGCGGCTTGGGTGGTGGCTACACCTTC.

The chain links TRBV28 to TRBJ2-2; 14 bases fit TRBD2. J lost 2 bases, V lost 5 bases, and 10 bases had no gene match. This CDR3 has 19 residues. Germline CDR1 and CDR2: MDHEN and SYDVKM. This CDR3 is CASSIGLAGGLSNTGELFF. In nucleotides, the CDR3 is TGTGCCAGCAGTATCGGACTAGCGGGAGGATTATCTAACACCGGGGAGCTGTTTTTT.

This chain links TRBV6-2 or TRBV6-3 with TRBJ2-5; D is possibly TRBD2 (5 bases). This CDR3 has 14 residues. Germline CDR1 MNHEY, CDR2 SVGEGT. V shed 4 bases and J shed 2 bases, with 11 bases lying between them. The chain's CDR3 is CASSFTRKQETQYF. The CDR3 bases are TGTGCCAGCAGTTTCACTAGAAAACAAGAGACCCAGTACTTC.

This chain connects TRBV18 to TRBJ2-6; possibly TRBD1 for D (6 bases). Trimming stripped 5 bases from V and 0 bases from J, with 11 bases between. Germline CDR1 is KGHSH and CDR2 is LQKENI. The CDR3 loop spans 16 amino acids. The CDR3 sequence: CASSLQGSSGANVLTF. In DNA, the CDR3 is TGTGCCAGCTCATTACAGGGTTCCTCTGGGGCCAACGTCCTGACTTTC.